This T cell receptor (beta chain) was observed in a study of T-cell reconstitution after alpha-beta-depleted transplantation in children. Germline V CDR1 and CDR2: DFQATT, SNEGSKA (reference sequence). This CDR3 spans 12 amino acids. Trimming removed 6 bases from V and 8 bases from J; junction bases left unmatched: 5. Unique molecular identifiers were used to barcode this TCRbeta library. From the PCR reads, TCRdb called clonotypes with MiXCR, one entry per CDR3 protein. Of more than 150,000 distinct CDR3 sequences listed, less than 15% are singletons. This clonotype was picked up many times. The chain is built from TRBV20-1 and TRBJ1-4; 8 nucleotides line up with TRBD1. The sequenced sample was PBMCs from the stem cell graft donor, obtained from the stem cell graft. The clonotype originates from a human donor who donated a stem cell graft to a child with acute lymphoblastic leukemia. The CDR3 loop reads CSATYRGEKLFF. DNA of the CDR3: TGCAGTGCCACGTACAGGGGGGAAAAACTGTTTTTT.